This T cell receptor beta chain is from a study of cytomegalovirus exposure and HLA in healthy donors. The PCR made use of 60 Vbeta and 13 Jbeta primers. Some clones are missing from TCRdb's copy, which holds only in-frame ones; the method was immunoSEQ multiplex PCR. The repertoire has around 180,000 clones, over 70% of them found once; the top ten carry approximately 2%. Concerning this clone: What it recognizes is unknown.

Study-wide results and caveats: The study dropped some indistinguishable V segments, TRBV6-2 and TRBV6-3 among them.

Germline V lookup: CDR1 LNHNV, CDR2 YYDKDF (reference sequence). V shed 5 bases and J 9 bases; nucleotides not matched to a gene: 6. The CDR3 is 13 amino acids. The sequenced sample consisted of PBMCs. This clonotype was obtained from a woman aged 18-30 years in good health and CMV-seropositive. The chain combines TRBV15 with TRBJ2-1; 8 bases agree with TRBD2. CDR3 nucleotide sequence: TGTGCCACCAGCGGATGGACTAGCAGTGAGCAGTTCTTC. Translated: CATSGWTSSEQFF.